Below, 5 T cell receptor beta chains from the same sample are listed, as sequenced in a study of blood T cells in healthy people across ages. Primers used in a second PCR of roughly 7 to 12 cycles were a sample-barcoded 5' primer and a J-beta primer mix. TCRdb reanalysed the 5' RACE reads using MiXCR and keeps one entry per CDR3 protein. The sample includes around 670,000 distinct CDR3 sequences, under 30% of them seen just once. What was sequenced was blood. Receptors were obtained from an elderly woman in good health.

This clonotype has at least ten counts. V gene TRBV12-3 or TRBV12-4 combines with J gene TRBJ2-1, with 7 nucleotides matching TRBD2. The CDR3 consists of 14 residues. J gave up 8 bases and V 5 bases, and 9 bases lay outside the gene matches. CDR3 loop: CASSKGGSCDEQFF. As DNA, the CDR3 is TGTGCCAGCAGTAAAGGCGGGAGTTGCGATGAGCAGTTCTTC.

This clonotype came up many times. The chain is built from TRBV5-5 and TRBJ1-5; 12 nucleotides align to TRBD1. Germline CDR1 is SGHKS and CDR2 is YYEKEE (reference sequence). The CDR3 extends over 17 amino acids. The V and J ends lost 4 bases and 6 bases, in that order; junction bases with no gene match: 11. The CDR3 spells CASSRRGQGAGGQPQHF. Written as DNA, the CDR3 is TGTGCCAGCAGCCGCCGGGGACAGGGGGCTGGAGGTCAGCCCCAGCATTTT.

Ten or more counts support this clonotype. The CDR3 reads CASSLHPADTQYF. As DNA, the CDR3 is TGTGCCAGCAGCTTACACCCCGCAGATACGCAGTATTTT. This sequence joins TRBV3-1 and TRBJ2-3; D call uncertain. Germline CDR1 reads LGHDT; CDR2 reads YNNKEL (reference sequence). The CDR3 sequence is 13 residues long. Between the trimmed V and J ends, which lost 5 bases and 4 bases, there was a span of 10 bases.

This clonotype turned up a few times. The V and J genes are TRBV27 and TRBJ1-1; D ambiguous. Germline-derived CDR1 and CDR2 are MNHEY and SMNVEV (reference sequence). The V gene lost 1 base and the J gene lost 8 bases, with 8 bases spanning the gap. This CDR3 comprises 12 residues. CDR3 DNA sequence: TGTGCCAGCAGTTTATTGGGCGCGGAAGCTTTCTTT. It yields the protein CASSLLGAEAFF.

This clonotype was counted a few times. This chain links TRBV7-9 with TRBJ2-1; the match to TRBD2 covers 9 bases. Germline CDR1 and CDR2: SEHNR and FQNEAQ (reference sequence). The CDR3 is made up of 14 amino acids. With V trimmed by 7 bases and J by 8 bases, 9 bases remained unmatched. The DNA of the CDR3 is TGTGCCAGCACCGGTAGGCGCGGGGGGGATGAGCAGTTCTTC. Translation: CASTGRRGGDEQFF.